This entry lists 16 T cell receptor beta chains sequenced from one sample in a study of blood T cell repertoires in COVID-19 (dated by TCRdb to the early 2020s). Library prep was done by the immunoSEQ multiplex PCR assay. Held by TCRdb, this immuneACCESS table contains in-frame sequences only and omits some clones. Under half of the omission traces to an unresolved V gene where checked; the cause of the rest is unknown. For this sample there are 200,000 to 300,000 clones; 70% to 90% appear just once. More than 1.2% of the sample comes from the top ten. Sequencing was performed on peripheral blood. All receptors derive from a man aged 80 or over with acute or convalescent COVID-19.

This clone appeared a single time. This chain connects TRBV27 to TRBJ1-5; D is possibly TRBD1 (6 bases). The CDR3 consists of 16 residues. CDR1 and CDR2 from the germline V gene are MNHEY and SMNVEV (reference sequence). V was shortened by 6 bases and J by 2 bases, with 17 bases between the two germline ends. Here the CDR3 reads CASRLQGNLGNQPQHF. Written as DNA, the CDR3 is TGTGCCAGCAGACTGCAGGGGAATTTGGGCAATCAGCCCCAGCATTTT.

This sequence joins TRBV7-2 and TRBJ2-4; D is undetermined. The ends were cut back, 4 bases at V and 0 bases at J, with 10 bases in the middle. CDR3 length: 15 residues. Germline values: CDR1 SGHTA, CDR2 FQGNSA. CDR3: CASSYLVAAKNIQYF. CDR3 sequence (DNA): TGTGCCAGCAGCTACCTGGTAGCAGCCAAAAACATTCAGTACTTC.

The J gene is TRBJ2-7, the V gene TRBV28; TRBD2 aligns across 8 bases. V gave up 3 bases and J gave up 3 bases; unmatched junction bases: 4. This CDR3 region has 14 residues. Germline CDR1 MDHEN, CDR2 SYDVKM. CDR3 sequence reads: CASSLRGGSYEQYF. The CDR3 region has the DNA TGTGCCAGCAGTTTGCGCGGGGGGAGCTACGAGCAGTACTTC. The variable domain in full, completed from reference TRBV28 and TRBJ2-7, reads DVKVTQSSRYLVKRTGEKVFLECVQDMDHENMFWYRQDPGLGLRLIYFSYDVKMKEKGDIPEGYSVSREKKERFSLILESASTNQTSMYLCASSLRGGSYEQYFGPGTRLTVT.

This sequence joins TRBV6-1 and TRBJ1-2, with a weak D call TRBD1 (5 bases). This CDR3 region has 14 residues. CDR1 and CDR2 (germline): MNHNS, SASEGT. Between the trimmed V and J ends, which lost 1 base and 3 bases, there was a span of 9 bases. The CDR3 here is CASSEDWTYYGYTF. For the CDR3, the DNA is TGTGCCAGCAGTGAAGATTGGACATACTATGGCTACACCTTC.

A single count supports this clone. The chain has TRBV6-5 and TRBJ1-2; TRBD1 might be the D (5 bases). The germline V gene has CDR1 MNHEY and CDR2 SVGAGI. The length of the CDR3 is 14 residues. V lost 5 bases and J lost 4, with 14 bases in between. The CDR3 loop reads CASSQGLSLYGYTF. CDR3 nucleotides: TGTGCCAGCAGTCAGGGTCTCTCCCTCTATGGCTACACCTTC.

V gene TRBV27 combines with J gene TRBJ1-2; 9 nucleotides match TRBD1. The length of the CDR3 is 14 residues. V shed 4 bases and J 7 bases; nucleotides not matched to a gene: 7. Germline V gene data show CDR1 as MNHEY and CDR2 as SMNVEV (reference sequence). The CDR3 DNA reads TGTGCCAGCAGTTCGGACAGGGGATGGAGTGGCTACACCTTC. Translating gives CASSSDRGWSGYTF.

This clone has more than one count but fewer than ten. The genes are TRBV19 and TRBJ1-1; D not resolved. CDR3 length equals 14 residues. V lost 3 bases and J 5 bases, leaving 13 bases between the germline ends. Germline CDR1 is LNHDA and CDR2 is SQIVND (reference sequence). The CDR3 protein is CASSMGGERTEAFF. The CDR3 nucleotides are TGTGCCAGTAGTATGGGAGGAGAGAGAACTGAAGCTTTCTTT.

The rearrangement uses TRBV18 and TRBJ1-2; no definite D call. Germline V gene sequence: CDR1 KGHSH, CDR2 LQKENI. The V and J ends lost 4 bases and 10 bases respectively, with 13 bases between them. The CDR3 loop spans 12 amino acids. CDR3 residues: CASSLQADSYTF. The CDR3 nucleotides are TGTGCCAGCTCACTCCAGGCGGACTCCTACACCTTC.

The gene calls are TRBV13 and TRBJ2-7; 11 bases align to TRBD1. The CDR3 is made up of 14 amino acids. CDR1 is PRHDT and CDR2 is FYEKMQ in the germline V gene (reference sequence). The V segment lost 6 bases and the J segment 5 bases; nucleotides outside the gene matches: 6. The CDR3 is CASSGQGARNEQYF. CDR3 DNA sequence: TGTGCCAGCAGTGGACAGGGGGCGAGGAACGAGCAGTACTTC.

V is TRBV7-3 and J is TRBJ2-3; TRBD2 matches at 12 bases. Germline trimming cut 4 bases from V and 8 bases from J; bases unmatched to any gene: 7. Germline values: CDR1 SGHTA, CDR2 FQGTGA. The CDR3 spans 15 residues. Here the CDR3 DNA reads TGTGCCAGCAGCTCGGCTAGCGGGGGGGACTCTACGCAGTATTTT. It specifies CASSSASGGDSTQYF.

The chain combines TRBV4-2 with TRBJ1-4, with a tentative D call TRBD1 (5 bases). This CDR3 has 17 amino acids. Germline CDR1 reads LGHNA; CDR2 reads YNFKEQ. Trimming shortened V by 1 base and J by 5 bases, and 17 bases separated the two germline ends. CDR3 coding DNA: TGTGCCAGCAGCCAAGCAACCTCCCAGGGAGGAAATGAAAAACTGTTTTTT. The encoded protein is CASSQATSQGGNEKLFF.

This sequence joins TRBV13 and TRBJ1-2; 8 bases line up with TRBD1. The CDR3 consists of 13 residues. Per the germline V gene, CDR1 is PRHDT and CDR2 is FYEKMQ (reference sequence). The J segment lost 8 bases and the V segment lost 1 base, leaving 3 bases of the junction unmatched. As DNA, the CDR3 is TGTGCCAGCAGCTTAGAAAGGGACAGGGGCTACACCTTC. Encoded protein: CASSLERDRGYTF.

The chain has TRBV10-2 and TRBJ1-5, with 8 positions matching TRBD1. V lost 6 bases to trimming and J lost 3 bases; unmatched junction nucleotides: 4. This CDR3 contains 14 residues. Germline CDR1 and CDR2: WSHSY and SAAADI. CDR3 protein: CASREGQVNQPQHF. CDR3 bases: TGCGCCAGCAGGGAGGGACAGGTCAATCAGCCCCAGCATTTT.

This chain connects TRBV28 to TRBJ2-7; 11 bases align to TRBD2. V dropped 5 bases and J dropped 3; count of bases not matched to a gene: 6. The CDR3 extends over 15 amino acids. The germline V gene has CDR1 MDHEN and CDR2 SYDVKM. The CDR3 bases are TGTGCCAGCAGTGCCGGGACTAGCGGTGTCTACGAGCAGTACTTC. Amino acid sequence: CASSAGTSGVYEQYF.

This clone turned up a few times. V is TRBV7-2 and J is TRBJ1-4, with TRBD1 matching 9 bases. Losses at the gene ends were 4 bases for V and 7 bases for J; bases not matched to a gene: 4. CDR3 length equals 14 residues. Germline CDR1 is SGHTA and CDR2 is FQGNSA. The CDR3 nucleotides are TGTGCCAGCAGCTACGGGACAGGGTTTGAAAAACTGTTTTTT. It is translated as CASSYGTGFEKLFF.

This clone occurred a few times. At the DNA level, this CDR3 is encoded by other sequences in the same sample as well. The gene calls are TRBV7-9 and TRBJ1-1, with 10 positions matching TRBD1. The length of the CDR3 is 14 residues. Trimming at V came to 2 bases and at J to 5 bases, leaving 2 bases not matched to a gene. CDR1 SEHNR and CDR2 FQNEAQ come from the germline V gene (reference sequence). The CDR3 spells CASSLPGQGTEAFF. As DNA, the CDR3 is TGTGCCAGCAGCTTACCGGGACAGGGGACTGAAGCTTTCTTT.